This is a list of T cell receptor beta chains from one sample in a study of T cell clones after liver transplantation. Assay: immunoSEQ multiplex PCR; the TCRdb copy retains only in-frame clones and omits some. The sample yields approximately 100,000 clones, around 80% seen once. The sequences come from CD4+ T cells from blood, collected approximately 4 years after liver transplant. The receptors come from a human patient who received a liver transplant. Some T cells may be supplied by the graft donor. Both conserved end residues are part of each CDR3. The size of a clone is reported for some rows only, either as once, few or many, or as a class for expanded clones.

V: TRBV28
size: .
CDR3: CASTFGGTANEKLFF

V: TRBV2
size: few
CDR3: CASRRTASNYGYTF

V: TRBV28
size: .
CDR3: CASTPGLAGALDEQFF

V: TRBV11-2
size: few
CDR3: CASSLGLRGNSPLHF

V: TRBV4-2
size: .
CDR3: CASSRNWDRAASGANVLTF

V: TRBV18
size: .
CDR3: CASSRGMGQETQYF

V: TRBV18
size: .
CDR3: CASSPKGVGYEQYF

V: TRBV27
size: .
CDR3: CASSPILGRTNTEAFF

V: TRBV5-1
size: .
CDR3: CASSRDLNTEAFF

V: TRBV7-9
size: .
CDR3: CASSLKFAGFDSPLHF

V: TRBV7-3
size: .
CDR3: CASSEAGLNTEAFF

V: TRBV27
size: few
CDR3: CASSNQGWKGEAFF

V: TRBV19
size: .
CDR3: CASGQTLMNTEAFF

V: TRBV20-1
size: .
CDR3: CSARNDGYTF

V: TRBV14
size: .
CDR3: CASSRTGVSYNEQFF

V: TRBV5-1
size: .
CDR3: CASRPQGQGAYEQYF

V: TRBV6-1
size: .
CDR3: CASSEDRAVNYGYTF

V: TRBV5-6
size: few
CDR3: CASSSETTTYNEQFF

V: TRBV13
size: .
CDR3: CASSLGPPTSGNTIYF

V: TRBV2
size: .
CDR3: CASSEDRYSPLHF

V: TRBV4-1
size: once
CDR3: CASSQVSKEQRGIQYF

V: TRBV6-1
size: .
CDR3: CASSETGGRRLPLHF

V: TRBV7-8
size: .
CDR3: CASSLNREFYNEQFF

V: TRBV27
size: .
CDR3: CASTTTTITGQFF

V: TRBV6-5
size: .
CDR3: CASRQGISEAFF

V: TRBV7-9
size: once
CDR3: CASSLALGLGAYNEQFF

V: TRBV4-1
size: once
CDR3: CASSQDGRAGGPYEQFF

V: TRBV7-2
size: .
CDR3: CASSLDPYSNQPQHF

V: TRBV4-1
size: .
CDR3: CASSPLGQRPTGELFF

V: TRBV5-1
size: .
CDR3: CASSLTVNTEAFF

V: TRBV6-5
size: .
CDR3: CASSTQGTRNEAFF

V: TRBV10-1
size: .
CDR3: CASSQTNEKLFF

V: TRBV5-1
size: .
CDR3: CASSLLVKHEQYF

V: TRBV29-1
size: .
CDR3: CSVGTGPRVEQYF

V: TRBV2
size: .
CDR3: CASSGGALGMEQFF